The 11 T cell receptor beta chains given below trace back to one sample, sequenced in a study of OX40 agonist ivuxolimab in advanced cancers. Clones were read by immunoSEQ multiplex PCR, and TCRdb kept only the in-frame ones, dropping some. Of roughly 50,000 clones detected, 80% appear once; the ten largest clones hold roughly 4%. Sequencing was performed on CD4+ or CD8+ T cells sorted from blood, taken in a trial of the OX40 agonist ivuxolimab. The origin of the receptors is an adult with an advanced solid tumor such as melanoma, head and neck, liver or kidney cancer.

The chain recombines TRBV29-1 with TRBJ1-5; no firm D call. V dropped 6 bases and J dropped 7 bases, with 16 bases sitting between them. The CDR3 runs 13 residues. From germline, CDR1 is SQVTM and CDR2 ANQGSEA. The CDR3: CSVRPGWNQPQHF. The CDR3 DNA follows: TGCAGCGTGAGACCGGGTTGGAACCAGCCCCAGCATTTT.

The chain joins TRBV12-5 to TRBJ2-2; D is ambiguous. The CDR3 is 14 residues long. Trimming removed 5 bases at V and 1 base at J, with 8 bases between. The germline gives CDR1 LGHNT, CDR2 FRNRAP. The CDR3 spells CASGLGRNTGELFF. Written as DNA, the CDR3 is TGTGCTAGTGGTCTAGGACGGAACACCGGGGAGCTGTTTTTT.

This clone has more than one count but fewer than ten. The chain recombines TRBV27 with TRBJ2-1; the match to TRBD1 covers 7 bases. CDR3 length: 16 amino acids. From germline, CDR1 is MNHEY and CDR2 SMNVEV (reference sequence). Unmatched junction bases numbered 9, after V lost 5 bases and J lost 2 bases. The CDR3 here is CASSPKGRGTYNEQFF. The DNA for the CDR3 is TGTGCCAGCAGTCCTAAGGGCAGGGGGACCTACAATGAGCAGTTCTTC.

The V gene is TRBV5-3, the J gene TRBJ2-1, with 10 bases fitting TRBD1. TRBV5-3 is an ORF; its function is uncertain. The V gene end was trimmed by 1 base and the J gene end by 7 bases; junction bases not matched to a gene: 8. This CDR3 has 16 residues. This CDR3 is CARSLRLTGGKNEQFF. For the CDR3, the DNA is TGTGCCAGAAGCTTGCGCCTGACAGGGGGCAAGAATGAGCAGTTCTTC.

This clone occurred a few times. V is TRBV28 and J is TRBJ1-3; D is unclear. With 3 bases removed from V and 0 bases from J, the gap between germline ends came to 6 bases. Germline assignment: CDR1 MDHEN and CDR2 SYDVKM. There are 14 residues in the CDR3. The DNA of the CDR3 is TGTGCCAGCAGTTTTGGTTCCTCTGGAAACACCATATATTTT. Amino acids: CASSFGSSGNTIYF. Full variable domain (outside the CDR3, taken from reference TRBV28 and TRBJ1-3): DVKVTQSSRYLVKRTGEKVFLECVQDMDHENMFWYRQDPGLGLRLIYFSYDVKMKEKGDIPEGYSVSREKKERFSLILESASTNQTSMYLCASSFGSSGNTIYFGEGSWLTVV.

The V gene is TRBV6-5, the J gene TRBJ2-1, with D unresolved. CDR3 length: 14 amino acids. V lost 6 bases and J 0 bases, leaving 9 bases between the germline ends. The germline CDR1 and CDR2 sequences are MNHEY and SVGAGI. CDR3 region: CASRSASSYNEQFF. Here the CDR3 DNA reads TGTGCCAGCAGATCAGCCAGCTCCTACAATGAGCAGTTCTTC.

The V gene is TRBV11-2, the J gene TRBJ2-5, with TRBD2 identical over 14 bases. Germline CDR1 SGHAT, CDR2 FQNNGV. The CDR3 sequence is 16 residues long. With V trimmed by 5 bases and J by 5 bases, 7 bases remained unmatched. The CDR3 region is CASSPPGLAGVETQYF. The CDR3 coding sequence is TGTGCCAGCAGCCCCCCGGGACTAGCGGGAGTTGAGACCCAGTACTTC.

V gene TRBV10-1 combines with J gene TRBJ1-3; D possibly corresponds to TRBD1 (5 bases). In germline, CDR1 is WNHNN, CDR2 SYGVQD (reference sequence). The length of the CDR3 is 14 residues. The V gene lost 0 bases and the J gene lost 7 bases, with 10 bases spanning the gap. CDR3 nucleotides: TGCGCCAGCAGTGAGTCGGGGACCGGGAACACCATATATTTT. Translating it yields CASSESGTGNTIYF.

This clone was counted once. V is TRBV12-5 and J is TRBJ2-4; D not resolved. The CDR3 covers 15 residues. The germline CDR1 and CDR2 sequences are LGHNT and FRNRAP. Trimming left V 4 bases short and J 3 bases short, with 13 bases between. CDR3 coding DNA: TGTGCTAGTGGTTCATGGACGGCGTACAAAAACATTCAGTACTTC. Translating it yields CASGSWTAYKNIQYF.

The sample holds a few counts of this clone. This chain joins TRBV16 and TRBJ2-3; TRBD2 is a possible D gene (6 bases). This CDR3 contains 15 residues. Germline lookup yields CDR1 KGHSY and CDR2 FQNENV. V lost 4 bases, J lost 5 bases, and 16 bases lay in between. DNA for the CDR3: TGTGCCAGCAGCCGAGCGGGTTCTTTGAGAGATACGCAGTATTTT. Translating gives CASSRAGSLRDTQYF. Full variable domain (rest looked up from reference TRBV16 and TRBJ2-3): GEEVAQTPKHLVRGEGQKAKLYCAPIKGHSYVFWYQQVLKNEFKFLISFQNENVFDETGMPKERFSAKCLPNSPCSLEIQATKLEDSAVYFCASSRAGSLRDTQYFGPGTRLTVL.

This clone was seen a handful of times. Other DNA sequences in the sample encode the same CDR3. CDR3 bases: TGTGCCAGTAGTATAGAGGGGACAGGACAATATGGCTACACCTTC. Amino acid sequence: CASSIEGTGQYGYTF. V and J are TRBV19 and TRBJ1-2; 8 nucleotides line up with TRBD1. Germline-derived CDR1 and CDR2 are LNHDA and SQIVND (reference sequence). CDR3 length: 15 amino acids. V lost 0 bases and J lost 5; bases outside the gene matches: 5.